This T cell receptor beta chain was retrieved from a study of metastatic and nonmetastatic thyroid tumors. About the research overall: Across blood and tumor or nodule tissue, repertoires from malignant and benign thyroid patients were compared with one another.

Ahead of thyroid surgery, no patient had received treatment of any kind. Broader study findings: It was reportedly found that TCR beta diversity was significantly higher in malignant thyroid tumors than in benign nodules, a difference seen in both blood and tumor samples.

This clone was found many times. Its matching antigen is unknown. Original processing notes: A papillary thyroid cancer distant-metastasis classifier was built from CDR3 differences across clinicopathological groups. TCRdb reanalyzed the PCR reads via MiXCR. The V and J calls and clone size are TCRdb's, not the authors'. This table has about 85,000 clones, 8% to 9.5% appearing once. The TCR was taken from a female donor with papillary thyroid cancer or a benign thyroid nodule (not recorded which). Some clones in this sample may be carry-over from other donors' samples. The specimen was blood.

The CDR3 DNA sequence: TGTGCCACCAGTGATAATGGACAAGCTGTTATTGGCTACACCTTC. Encoded protein: CATSDNGQAVIGYTF. The genes are TRBV24-1 and TRBJ1-2; TRBD1 might be the D (5 bases). The V gene's germline CDR1 is KGHDR and CDR2 SFDVKD. The ends were cut back, 3 bases at V and 7 bases at J, with 17 bases in the middle. The CDR3 runs 15 residues.